These 20 T cell receptor beta chains came from one sample sequenced in a study of immune evolution from preneoplasia to lung adenocarcinoma. Using immunoSEQ multiplex PCR, the repertoire was profiled, and TCRdb retains in-frame clones only, with some absent. Found here are around 10,000 clones, around 87% of them singletons; the top ten hold approximately 2.2%. The sample consisted of FFPE invasive lung adenocarcinoma tissue. The receptors derive from a person in their 70s with invasive lung adenocarcinoma.

This clone was observed a handful of times. The chain combines TRBV6-5 with TRBJ2-7, with TRBD1 matching 10 bases. The V gene's germline CDR1 is MNHEY and CDR2 SVGAGI. V lost 7 bases and J lost 2; bases outside the gene matches: 8. The CDR3 sequence is 15 residues long. This CDR3 is CASIRSGQGTYEQYF. The CDR3 bases are TGTGCCAGCATCAGATCGGGACAGGGGACCTACGAGCAGTACTTC.

This chain uses TRBV9 with TRBJ2-1, with D possibly TRBD2 on 6 matching bases. This CDR3 is built from 14 residues. V was pared by 5 bases and J by 9 bases, with 18 bases between. The germline V gene encodes CDR1 SGDLS and CDR2 YYNGEE. DNA for the CDR3: TGTGCCAGCAGTCAAGGCAGGGAGGCGAGTGAGCAGTTCTTC. It is translated as CASSQGREASEQFF. Supplemented by reference TRBV9 and TRBJ2-1, the full variable domain reads DSGVTQTPKHLITATGQRVTLRCSPRSGDLSVYWYQQSLDQGLQFLIQYYNGEERAKGNILERFSAQQFPDLHSELNLSSLELGDSALYFCASSQGREASEQFFGPGTRLTVL.

The chain carries TRBV5-1 and TRBJ2-1, with a tentative D call TRBD2 (6 bases). Germline V CDR1 and CDR2: SGHRS, YFSETQ. V lost 9 bases and J 9 bases, leaving 13 bases between the germline ends. The CDR3 extends over 11 amino acids. Written as DNA, the CDR3 is TGCGCCACCACGGCGGGGCTTGAGCAGTTCTTC. As protein: CATTAGLEQFF.

This chain connects TRBV12-5 to TRBJ2-7; D might be TRBD1 (6 bases). CDR3 size: 16 residues. The germline V gene has CDR1 LGHNT and CDR2 FRNRAP. V shed 3 bases and J shed 3 bases, with 18 bases lying between them. The CDR3 protein is CASGLAIQGRVYEQYF. DNA for the CDR3: TGTGCTAGTGGTTTAGCGATACAGGGAAGGGTCTACGAGCAGTACTTC.

The chain has TRBV11-2 and TRBJ1-4; D gene ambiguous. V lost 5 bases to trimming and J lost 10 bases, with 14 bases between them. The CDR3 is 13 amino acids. Germline V lookup: CDR1 SGHAT, CDR2 FQNNGV. The CDR3 spells CASSILPRGKLFF. In nucleotides, the CDR3 is TGTGCCAGCAGCATACTACCCCGGGGAAAACTGTTTTTT.

The rearrangement joins TRBV4-1 to TRBJ1-2; 12 positions match TRBD1. Germline CDR1 and CDR2: MGHRA and YSYEKL. V dropped 4 bases and J dropped 2; count of bases not matched to a gene: 2. This CDR3 region has 15 residues. CDR3 nucleotide sequence: TGCGCCAGCAGCCCCGGGACAGGGGGCAACTATGGCTACACCTTC. Its protein product is CASSPGTGGNYGYTF.

The rearrangement uses TRBV28 and TRBJ2-7; the match to TRBD2 covers 9 bases. Unmatched junction bases numbered 14, after V lost 3 bases and J lost 2 bases. Germline CDR1 and CDR2: MDHEN and SYDVKM. The CDR3 has 18 amino acids. In DNA form, the CDR3 reads TGTGCCAGCAGTTTTCAGGCTAGCGGGACTTACCGGGCCTACGAGCAGTACTTC. Protein: CASSFQASGTYRAYEQYF.

This chain connects TRBV29-1 to TRBJ2-1, with 8 bases identical to TRBD1. The germline V gene encodes CDR1 SQVTM and CDR2 ANQGSEA. The CDR3 covers 13 residues. Germline trimming cut 6 bases from V and 2 bases from J; bases unmatched to any gene: 3. The CDR3 DNA follows: TGCAGCGTGACGGGACAGGCCTACAATGAGCAGTTCTTC. Its protein product is CSVTGQAYNEQFF.

The chain couples TRBV5-1 to TRBJ1-1; possible D gene TRBD1, 5 bases. The germline gives CDR1 SGHRS, CDR2 YFSETQ. The CDR3 sequence is 14 residues long. V shed 8 bases and J shed 4 bases, with 18 bases lying between them. CDR3 bases: TGCGCCAGTGCAAGGGTAGGGGTCGGCACTGAAGCTTTCTTT. Its translation is CASARVGVGTEAFF.

The rearrangement uses TRBV10-3 and TRBJ1-2; TRBD1 aligns across 7 bases. The CDR3 consists of 18 residues. The V gene end was trimmed by 4 bases and the J gene end by 0 bases; junction bases not matched to a gene: 14. Germline-derived CDR1 and CDR2 are ENHRY and SYGVKD. CDR3 region: CAISGNRNRGFTNYGYTF. The CDR3, as DNA: TGTGCCATCAGTGGAAATCGGAACAGGGGCTTTACTAACTATGGCTACACCTTC.

Comments on this clone: The germline gene is not matched at one end of the junction; a read error may be the cause. The chain combines TRBV13 with TRBJ2-3; 13 bases agree with TRBD2. The CDR3 is made up of 19 amino acids. Germline CDR1 is PRHDT and CDR2 is FYEKMQ (reference sequence). CDR3 bases: TGTGCCAGCAGCGTAGGCGGGACTAGCGGGGCCAAGAGCACAGATACGCAGTATTTT. Its protein is CASSVGGTSGAKSTDTQYF. Drawing the rest from reference TRBV13 and TRBJ2-3, the complete variable domain is AAGVIQSPRHLIKEKRETATLKCYPIPRHDTVYWYQQGPGQDPQFLISFYEKMQSDKGSIPDRFSAQQFSDYHSELNMSSLELGDSALYFCASSVGGTSGAKSTDTQYFGPGTRLTVL.

This sequence joins TRBV6-6 and TRBJ1-5; D ambiguous. V was pared by 4 bases and J by 5 bases, with 6 bases between. Germline CDR1 reads MNHNY; CDR2 reads SVGAGI (reference sequence). There are 12 residues in the CDR3. Written as DNA, the CDR3 is TGTGCCAGCAGTTCCTCAGATCAGCCCCAGCATTTT. It translates to CASSSSDQPQHF.

This clone has just a few counts. This chain links TRBV19 with TRBJ2-1; 9 nucleotides match TRBD2. The CDR3 is 15 residues long. Trimming at V came to 3 bases and at J to 6 bases, leaving 6 bases not matched to a gene. From germline, CDR1 is LNHDA and CDR2 SQIVND (reference sequence). The CDR3 bases are TGTGCCAGTAGTATCTCTAGCGGGATGTTCAATGAGCAGTTCTTC. Its translation is CASSISSGMFNEQFF.

This clone has just one count. This chain joins TRBV28 and TRBJ1-1; 7 nucleotides align to TRBD1. This CDR3 is built from 14 residues. The ends lost 6 bases at V and 1 base at J; junction bases unmatched: 5. The germline V gene encodes CDR1 MDHEN and CDR2 SYDVKM. The chain's CDR3 is CASRRGGTNTEAFF. In nucleotides, the CDR3 is TGTGCCAGCAGGAGAGGGGGCACGAACACTGAAGCTTTCTTT.

This sequence joins TRBV28 and TRBJ2-3; D remains unclear. Between the trimmed V and J ends, which lost 6 bases and 5 bases, there was a span of 3 bases. Germline-derived CDR1 and CDR2 are MDHEN and SYDVKM. The CDR3 runs 10 residues. The CDR3 sequence: CASRGDTQYF. The CDR3, as DNA: TGTGCCAGCAGGGGAGATACGCAGTATTTT. Complete variable domain (other parts from reference TRBV28 and TRBJ2-3): DVKVTQSSRYLVKRTGEKVFLECVQDMDHENMFWYRQDPGLGLRLIYFSYDVKMKEKGDIPEGYSVSREKKERFSLILESASTNQTSMYLCASRGDTQYFGPGTRLTVL.

The chain carries TRBV6-5 and TRBJ1-1; possibly TRBD1 for D (5 bases). Trimming stripped 2 bases from V and 7 bases from J, with 5 bases between. Germline loops: CDR1 MNHEY, CDR2 SVGAGI. The CDR3 runs 11 residues. In DNA form, the CDR3 reads TGTGCCAGCAGTTACCAGGGTGAAGCTTTCTTT. Residues: CASSYQGEAFF.

This chain links TRBV7-9 with TRBJ1-6; TRBD1 agrees at 8 bases. The length of the CDR3 is 14 residues. Germline CDR1 is SEHNR and CDR2 is FQNEAQ (reference sequence). Losses at the gene ends were 4 bases for V and 14 bases for J; bases not matched to a gene: 10. CDR3 in amino acids: CASSSLPDREALHF. In DNA, the CDR3 is TGTGCCAGCAGCTCTTTACCGGACAGGGAGGCCCTCCACTTT.

This rearrangement joins TRBV20-1 to TRBJ2-5; D is unresolved. Germline CDR1 DFQATT, CDR2 SNEGSKA (reference sequence). The ends were cut back, 3 bases at V and 1 base at J, with 0 bases in the middle. The CDR3 is made up of 10 amino acids. CDR3 coding DNA: TGCAGTGCTAGCCAAGAGACCCAGTACTTC. Translation: CSASQETQYF.

The chain employs TRBV9 and TRBJ1-2; D is possibly TRBD1 (5 bases). Germline V gives CDR1 SGDLS, CDR2 YYNGEE. Trimming removed 4 bases from V and 2 bases from J, with 15 bases in between. The CDR3 spans 15 residues. The CDR3 loop is CASSPHSRQNYGYTF. The CDR3 DNA follows: TGTGCCAGCAGCCCCCACAGCCGACAGAACTATGGCTACACCTTC.

The rearrangement joins TRBV5-1 to TRBJ2-7; TRBD2 is a possible D gene (7 bases). The CDR3 totals 15 residues. Between the trimmed V and J ends, which lost 0 bases and 3 bases, there was a span of 13 bases. CDR1 is SGHRS and CDR2 is YFSETQ in the germline V gene. CDR3 amino acids: CASSLAGGRVYEQYF. As DNA, the CDR3 is TGCGCCAGCAGCTTGGCCGGGGGGCGCGTCTACGAGCAGTACTTC.